One and the same sample provided the 27 T cell receptor beta chains below, sequenced in a study of tumor and adjacent non-tumor tissue in lung cancer. Three rounds of nested PCR, following a modified ARM-PCR protocol, produced the TCRbeta library. TCRdb redid the calling of the multiplex PCR reads with MiXCR, one entry per CDR3 protein. The sample holds about 67,000 distinct CDR3 sequences; under 80% are singletons and the top ten take more than 35%. This sample's RNA came from whole unsorted tissue. This non-tumor lung sample came from over 3 cm beyond the tumor edge. The source material was distant non-tumor lung tissue. The receptor source for this set is a man aged 55 to 70 with non-small cell lung cancer.

Turning to this clonotype: One end of the junction fails to match germline, which may point to a read error. The V and J genes are TRBV6-5 and TRBJ2-1; no reliable D call. Germline CDR1 reads MNHEY; CDR2 reads SVGAGI. The CDR3 runs 14 residues. This CDR3 reads CANSYSEEYNEQFF. As DNA, the CDR3 is TGTGCCAACAGTTACTCAGAGGAGTACAATGAGCAGTTCTTC.

Comment on this clonotype: One junction end does not reproduce the germline sequence, and a read error may be involved. The chain has TRBV13 and TRBJ2-3, with a tentative D call TRBD2 (5 bases). This CDR3 is built from 15 residues. The germline gives CDR1 PRHDT, CDR2 FYEKMQ (reference sequence). CDR3 bases: TGTGCCTGCAGCTTAGCGAGTCAGAACACAGATGCGCAGTATTTT. It encodes CACSLASQNTDAQYF.

Details on this clonotype: The junction departs from the called germline gene at one end, perhaps through a read error. This chain connects TRBV6-5 to TRBJ1-2; 9 bases are a match to TRBD1. Germline CDR1 is MNHEY and CDR2 is SVGAGI. This CDR3 is 17 amino acids long. CDR3 sequence: CASSRTLVTGGDYGYTF. The CDR3, as DNA: TGTGCCAGCAGCCGGACACTAGTGACAGGGGGGGACTATGGATACACCTTC.

Concerning this clonotype itself: One end of the junction is discordant with germline, which a read error may explain. The chain links TRBV4-1 to TRBJ2-3, with no clear D. This CDR3 is built from 14 residues. Germline CDR1 is MGHRA and CDR2 is YSYEKL. Here the CDR3 reads CASSQETPADTRYF. The CDR3 DNA sequence: TGTGCCAGCAGCCAAGAGACGCCCGCAGATACGCGGTATTTT.

This clonotype came up many times. The CDR3 sequence is CASSVDLALNYEQYF. The CDR3 DNA reads TGTGCCAGCAGTGTAGATCTAGCGCTCAACTACGAGCAGTACTTC. This chain connects TRBV6-5 to TRBJ2-7, with D perhaps matching TRBD2 (6 bases). V lost 5 bases, J lost 3 bases, and 17 bases lay in between. Germline CDR1 is MNHEY and CDR2 is SVGAGI. There are 15 residues in the CDR3.

The V gene is TRBV14, the J gene TRBJ2-1, with 9 bases lining up with TRBD2. V shed 2 bases and J 6 bases; nucleotides not matched to a gene: 5. The CDR3 sequence is 15 residues long. Germline V CDR1 and CDR2: SGHDN, FVKESK. The CDR3 sequence: CASSQSSGTGNEQFF. CDR3 DNA sequence: TGTGCCAGCAGCCAATCTAGCGGGACTGGCAATGAGCAGTTCTTC. The whole variable domain, remainder taken from reference TRBV14 and TRBJ2-1, is EAGVTQFPSHSVIEKGQTVTLRCDPISGHDNLYWYRRVMGKEIKFLLHFVKESKQDESGMPNNRFLAERTGGTYSTLKVQPAELEDSGVYFCASSQSSGTGNEQFFGPGTRLTVL.

As regards this clonotype: The junction departs from germline at one end; a sequencing error may be responsible. The J gene is TRBJ2-1, the V gene TRBV28; TRBD2 agrees at 7 bases. Per the germline V gene, CDR1 is MDHEN and CDR2 is SYDVKM. The CDR3 covers 14 residues. The CDR3 loop is CVSSPSGAYNEQFF. CDR3 sequence (DNA): TGTGTCAGCAGTCCTAGCGGCGCTTACAATGAGCAGTTCTTC.

The gene calls are TRBV10-2 and TRBJ2-7; TRBD1 might be the D (5 bases). The CDR3 runs 13 residues. V was clipped by 7 bases and J by 4 bases, with 14 bases between them. Germline loops: CDR1 WSHSY, CDR2 SAAADI. The CDR3 DNA follows: TGCGCCAGCAATTTAGCAGGGTATTACGAGCAGTACTTC. This encodes CASNLAGYYEQYF.

This clonotype has ten or more counts. The chain employs TRBV20-1 and TRBJ2-7, with D unclear. Trimming removed 6 bases at V and 0 bases at J, with 9 bases between. This CDR3 region has 12 residues. Germline CDR1 and CDR2: DFQATT and SNEGSKA (reference sequence). CDR3 sequence reads: CSARQSSYEQYF. The CDR3 nucleotides read TGCAGTGCCCGACAAAGCTCCTACGAGCAGTACTTC.

This clonotype was recorded at least ten times. The rearrangement links TRBV30 to TRBJ2-1; perhaps TRBD1 as D (6 bases). Germline loops: CDR1 GTSNPN, CDR2 SVGIG (reference sequence). The ends were cut back, 4 bases at V and 4 bases at J, with 11 bases in the middle. The CDR3 sequence is 13 residues long. The CDR3 DNA follows: TGTGCCTGGACAAGGGACATTTACAATGAGCAGTTCTTC. As protein: CAWTRDIYNEQFF.

This clonotype turned up a few times. This may come from a read error, since a much larger clone is one base off. The chain carries TRBV12-3 or TRBV12-4 and TRBJ1-2, with TRBD1 as a possible D gene (6 bases). CDR3 length: 17 residues. Trimming took 2 bases from V and 6 from J, leaving 22 bases between them. CDR3 nucleotides: TGTGCCAGCAGTTTAATCAGCCGCGGGGGGGGCGAGGATGGCTACACCTTC. Residues: CASSLISRGGGEDGYTF.

The CDR3 bases are TGCAGTGCTAGACTATCGAGAGATGGCAATGAGCAGTTCTTC. This sequence encodes CSARLSRDGNEQFF. The chain uses TRBV20-1 and TRBJ2-1; no clear D gene. The CDR3 has 14 residues. The germline CDR1 and CDR2 sequences are DFQATT and SNEGSKA (reference sequence). Trimming removed 2 bases at V and 6 bases at J, with 14 bases between.

To note about this clonotype: At one end the junction does not follow the germline gene, possibly because of a read error. J is TRBJ1-1 and V is TRBV6-6; no definite D call. The V gene's germline CDR1 is MNHNY and CDR2 SVGAGI (reference sequence). The CDR3 is 13 amino acids. CDR3 nucleotide sequence: TGTGCGGCAACAGAGAGGGCGTGGACTGAAGCTCTCTTT. Encoded protein: CAATERAWTEALF.

In regard to this clonotype: The junction differs from germline at one of its ends, possibly a read error. The chain recombines TRBV6-6 with TRBJ1-5; D remains unclear. Germline CDR1 and CDR2: MNHNY and SVGAGI (reference sequence). CDR3 length equals 13 residues. As DNA, the CDR3 is TGTGCCAGCTGTTACGACGGAGGCACGTCCCAGCATTTT. It encodes CASCYDGGTSQHF.

The chain combines TRBV28 with TRBJ1-5, with a possible D match to TRBD1 (5 bases). Germline V gene lookup returns CDR1 MDHEN and CDR2 SYDVKM. V gave up 9 bases and J gave up 5 bases, with 17 bases separating them. CDR3 length: 14 residues. The CDR3 DNA follows: TGTGCCAGAAATGAACTTGACAGTGATCAGCCCCAGCATTTT. Residues: CARNELDSDQPQHF.

Points on this clonotype: A junction end diverges from the germline sequence, so it may reflect a read error. The V gene is TRBV24-1, the J gene TRBJ2-3, with TRBD2 matching over 14 bases. From germline, CDR1 is KGHDR and CDR2 SFDVKD. The CDR3 totals 17 residues. CDR3 sequence reads: CATSISGLAGASYAQYF. DNA for the CDR3: TGTGCGACCAGTATATCGGGACTAGCGGGAGCATCTTATGCGCAGTATTTT.

Remarks on this clonotype: Its ends do not fully match the called genes, so a read error is possible. This chain uses TRBV29-1 with TRBJ2-1, with 8 bases identical to TRBD1. The germline gives CDR1 SQVTM, CDR2 ANQGSEA. The CDR3 extends over 16 amino acids. In nucleotides, the CDR3 is TGCAGCCTTGAAGTCCCGGCCTGGACAGGGTTCAATGAGCAGTTCTTC. Its protein is CSLEVPAWTGFNEQFF.

Concerning this clonotype itself: A much larger clone differs from this one at a single base, so this may be a read error. The rearrangement uses TRBV20-1 and TRBJ2-1; 11 bases are shared with TRBD2. The CDR3 consists of 13 residues. The ends lost 7 bases at V and 7 bases at J; junction bases unmatched: 6. Looked up from germline, CDR1 is DFQATT and CDR2 is SNEGSKA (reference sequence). Written as DNA, the CDR3 is TGCAGTGTGAATAGCGGGAGGGAGAATGAGCAGTTCTTC. It yields the protein CSVNSGRENEQFF.

Remarks on this clonotype: The junction and the germline gene differ at one end; a read error may be behind it. The chain is built from TRBV4-1 and TRBJ1-1; D remains ambiguous. This CDR3 spans 14 amino acids. The germline gives CDR1 MGHRA, CDR2 YSYEKL. The CDR3 region is CASSQVDIPFEVFF. The DNA of the CDR3 is TGCGCCAGCAGCCAGGTCGACATACCCTTTGAAGTTTTCTTT.

This clonotype was found once. A read error is possible here, since a much larger clone lies one base away. The chain combines TRBV5-1 with TRBJ1-5; D is perhaps TRBD1 (5 bases). CDR3 length equals 15 residues. V was cut by 4 bases and J by 0 bases, with 11 bases left in between. Germline V CDR1 and CDR2: SGHRS, YFSETQ. This CDR3 reads CASSPEGNSNQPQHF. The CDR3, as DNA: TGCGCCAGCAGCCCTGAGGGGAATAGCAATCAGCCCCAGCATTTT.

The chain links TRBV29-1 to TRBJ1-1, with a tentative D call TRBD1 (6 bases). Trimming removed 7 bases at V and 6 bases at J, with 18 bases between. This CDR3 is built from 13 residues. Germline V gene sequence: CDR1 SQVTM, CDR2 ANQGSEA. The DNA of the CDR3 is TGCAGCGGATCAGGGGCGGGGGGCGCTGAAGCTTTCTTT. The encoded protein is CSGSGAGGAEAFF.

About this clonotype itself: The junction does not match germline at one end; this may be a read error. V gene TRBV12-3 or TRBV12-4 combines with J gene TRBJ2-1; TRBD2 might be the D (6 bases). This CDR3 comprises 15 residues. CDR3 coding DNA: TGTGCCAGCATCCCGGGAGAGGGTATGTGGGATGAGCAATTCTTC. It specifies CASIPGEGMWDEQFF.

Concerning this clonotype itself: One junction end does not reproduce the germline sequence, and a read error may be involved. V usage is TRBV20-1 and J usage is TRBJ2-1; no definite D call. Germline V gene lookup returns CDR1 DFQATT and CDR2 SNEGSKA (reference sequence). The CDR3 has 13 residues. In DNA, the CDR3 is TGCACTGCTAGGTTAGGATCATTCGGTGAGCAGTTCTTC. Translation: CTARLGSFGEQFF.

Turning to this clonotype: At one end the junction does not follow the germline gene, possibly because of a read error. V usage is TRBV4-1 and J usage is TRBJ1-2; possible D gene TRBD1, 6 bases. Germline values: CDR1 MGHRA, CDR2 YSYEKL. The CDR3 sequence is 15 residues long. DNA for the CDR3: TGCGCCAGCAGCCAAGCCCAGGACAGAATCTATGGTTACACCTTC. It encodes CASSQAQDRIYGYTF.

Turning to this clonotype: Germline and junction disagree at one end, which may indicate a read error. This CDR3 reads CVSSSWDRAPGELFF. CDR3 nucleotides: TGTGTCAGCAGCTCCTGGGACAGGGCCCCCGGGGAGCTGTTTTTT. The gene calls are TRBV5-4 and TRBJ2-2; 9 nucleotides agree with TRBD1. From germline, CDR1 is SGHNT and CDR2 YYREEE (reference sequence). The CDR3 is 15 amino acids.

This clonotype showed up just once. No conserved phenylalanine or tryptophan ends this CDR3, so it is likely a read error. This chain uses TRBV29-1 with TRBJ2-2; D is undetermined. V lost 8 bases to trimming and J lost 5 bases, with 15 bases between them. CDR1 and CDR2 from the germline V gene are SQVTM and ANQGSEA. The CDR3 runs to 13 residues. CDR3 DNA sequence: TGCAGCATGCCCGGCAGTCTGACCGGGGAGCTGTTTTAT. Protein sequence: CSMPGSLTGELFY.

Concerning this clonotype: The germline gene is not matched at one end of the junction; a read error may be the cause. The chain couples TRBV5-4 to TRBJ2-1, with D possibly matching TRBD1 (5 bases). This CDR3 has 16 residues. Germline V gene sequence: CDR1 SGHNT, CDR2 YYREEE (reference sequence). The DNA for the CDR3 is TGTGCCAACAGCTACCGTAACAGGAGCCTCTACAATGAGCAGTTCTTC. Its protein product is CANSYRNRSLYNEQFF.